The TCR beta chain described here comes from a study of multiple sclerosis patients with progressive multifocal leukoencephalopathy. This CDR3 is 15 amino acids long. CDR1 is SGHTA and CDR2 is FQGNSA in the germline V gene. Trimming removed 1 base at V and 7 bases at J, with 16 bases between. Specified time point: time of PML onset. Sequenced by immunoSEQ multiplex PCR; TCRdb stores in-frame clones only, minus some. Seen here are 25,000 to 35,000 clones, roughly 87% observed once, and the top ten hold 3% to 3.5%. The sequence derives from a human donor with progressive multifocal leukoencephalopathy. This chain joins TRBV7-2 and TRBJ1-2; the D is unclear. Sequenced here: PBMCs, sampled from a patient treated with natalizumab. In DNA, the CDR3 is TGTGCCAGCAGCTTAGAGGAGTGGTATCTCGGTGGCTACACCTTC. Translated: CASSLEEWYLGGYTF.